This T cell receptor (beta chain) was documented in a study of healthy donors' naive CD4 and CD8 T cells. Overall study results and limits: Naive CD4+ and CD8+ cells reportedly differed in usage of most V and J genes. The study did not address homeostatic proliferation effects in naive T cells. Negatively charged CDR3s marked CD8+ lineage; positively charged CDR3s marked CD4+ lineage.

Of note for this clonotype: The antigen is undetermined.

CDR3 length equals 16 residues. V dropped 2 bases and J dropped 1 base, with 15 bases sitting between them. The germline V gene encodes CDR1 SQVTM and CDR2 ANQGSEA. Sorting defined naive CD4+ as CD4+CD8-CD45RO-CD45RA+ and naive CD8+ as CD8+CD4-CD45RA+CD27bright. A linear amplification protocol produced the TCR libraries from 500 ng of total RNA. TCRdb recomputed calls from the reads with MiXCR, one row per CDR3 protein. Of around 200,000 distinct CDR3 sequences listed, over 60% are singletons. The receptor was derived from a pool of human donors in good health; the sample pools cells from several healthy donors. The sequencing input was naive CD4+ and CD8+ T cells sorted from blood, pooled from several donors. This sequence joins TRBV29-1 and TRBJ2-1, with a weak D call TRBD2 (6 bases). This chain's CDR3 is CSVEWPDGGSYNEQFF. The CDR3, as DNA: TGCAGCGTTGAATGGCCAGATGGGGGGTCCTACAATGAGCAGTTCTTC.